The 23 T cell receptor beta chains in this list originate from one sample, sequenced in a study of CD8+ T cells in alopecia areata. Extracted RNA was reverse transcribed, and the resulting cDNA served as sequencing template. Repertoires were generated with immunoSEQ multiplex PCR, while TCRdb's copy carries only in-frame clones and drops some. This sample has roughly 140,000 clones, with more than 45% found just once. The source material was CD8+ T cells sorted from blood, sampled at week 0. The source is a human donor with alopecia areata.

The chain couples TRBV5-1 to TRBJ2-2; weak D call: TRBD2 (5 bases). V lost 0 bases and J 7 bases, leaving 7 bases between the germline ends. CDR3 size: 13 residues. Germline V lookup: CDR1 SGHRS, CDR2 YFSETQ. The CDR3 nucleotides read TGCGCCAGCAGCTTGGGGGAGAACGGGGAGCTGTTTTTT. Encoded protein: CASSLGENGELFF.

The V call is TRBV9, the J call TRBJ2-1; 9 bases agree with TRBD2. The junction had 8 bases not matched to a gene; V was cut back by 2 bases and J by 8 bases. Germline V lookup: CDR1 SGDLS, CDR2 YYNGEE. This CDR3 comprises 15 residues. The CDR3 loop reads CASSVGLAGYDEQFF. In DNA, the CDR3 is TGTGCCAGCAGCGTCGGGCTAGCGGGGTACGATGAGCAGTTCTTC.

This chain connects TRBV19 to TRBJ1-1; D gene uncertain. CDR1 and CDR2 (germline): LNHDA, SQIVND (reference sequence). Trimming left V 7 bases short and J 7 bases short, with 13 bases between. The length of the CDR3 is 12 residues. The CDR3 reads CASTHDALEAFF. The CDR3 nucleotides are TGTGCCAGTACCCATGACGCCCTTGAAGCTTTCTTT.

V gene TRBV9 combines with J gene TRBJ2-7; D is perhaps TRBD2 (6 bases). The V gene's germline CDR1 is SGDLS and CDR2 YYNGEE. V was cut by 4 bases and J by 5 bases, with 16 bases left in between. The CDR3 spans 14 residues. CDR3 sequence: CASSLSSGGNEQYF. CDR3 in DNA: TGTGCCAGCAGCCTCTCCAGTGGAGGGAACGAGCAGTACTTC.

The V and J genes are TRBV7-8 and TRBJ2-7, with 7 bases matching TRBD2. V lost 4 bases and J lost 1; bases outside the gene matches: 4. Germline CDR1 SGHVS, CDR2 FQNEAQ. The CDR3 loop spans 14 amino acids. The CDR3 loop reads CASSSGTISYEQYF. The CDR3 DNA follows: TGTGCCAGCAGCTCGGGGACTATATCCTACGAGCAGTACTTC.

J is TRBJ2-7 and V is TRBV29-1, with TRBD1 identical over 8 bases. The V and J ends lost 2 bases and 3 bases, in that order; junction bases with no gene match: 3. Per the germline V gene, CDR1 is SQVTM and CDR2 is ANQGSEA. The CDR3 covers 13 residues. The CDR3 coding sequence is TGCAGCGTTGAATTAGGACAGGGCTACGAGCAGTACTTC. Protein sequence: CSVELGQGYEQYF.

This clone came up a few times. V usage is TRBV6-4 and J usage is TRBJ2-2; tentative D call: TRBD2 (6 bases). Germline V gene data show CDR1 as MRHNA and CDR2 as SNTAGT. CDR3 length: 15 residues. The V end lost 6 bases, the J end lost 1 base, and 12 bases lay between the germline ends. The CDR3 here is CASRRREGNTGELFF. Here the CDR3 DNA reads TGTGCCAGCAGACGGCGGGAAGGGAACACCGGGGAGCTGTTTTTT.

The chain couples TRBV21-1 to TRBJ2-7; the table's D call TRBD1 went unverified against the DNA. TRBV21-1 is given as a pseudogene. There are 15 residues in the CDR3. The CDR3 DNA reads TGTGCCAGCAGCGCGGACAGGACGAGCTCCTACGAGCAGTACTTC. Translated, it gives CASSADRTSSYEQYF.

The chain recombines TRBV30 with TRBJ1-1; D is undetermined. The CDR3 is made up of 12 amino acids. Germline V gene data show CDR1 as GTSNPN and CDR2 as SVGIG (reference sequence). V lost 2 bases and J lost 5, with 9 bases in between. The CDR3 spells CAWSFEVTEAFF. The CDR3 DNA follows: TGTGCCTGGAGTTTTGAAGTTACTGAAGCTTTCTTT.

This chain joins TRBV11-2 and TRBJ1-1; maybe TRBD1 (5 bases). Germline V gene sequence: CDR1 SGHAT, CDR2 FQNNGV. This CDR3 contains 17 residues. V was trimmed by 0 bases and J by 5 bases, leaving 19 bases between them. CDR3 sequence: CASSLDGQGGLWTEAFF. The CDR3 coding sequence is TGTGCCAGCAGCTTAGACGGTCAGGGAGGGCTGTGGACTGAAGCTTTCTTT.

The V gene is TRBV30, the J gene TRBJ1-1, with a weak D call TRBD1 (5 bases). Trimming took off 6 bases at V and 0 bases at J, with 14 bases between the two ends. The CDR3 extends over 14 amino acids. CDR1 is GTSNPN, CDR2 SVGIG, per germline (reference sequence). The CDR3, as DNA: TGTGCCTGCGGGGCCGGCGGCATGAACACTGAAGCTTTCTTT. It codes for CACGAGGMNTEAFF.

The genes are TRBV5-6 and TRBJ2-5; D may be TRBD2 (5 bases). Germline V gene data show CDR1 as SGHDT and CDR2 as YYEEEE. This CDR3 has 13 residues. Trimming removed 3 bases at V and 5 bases at J, with 11 bases between. The CDR3 loop reads CASSSGSKETQYF. The CDR3, as DNA: TGTGCCAGCAGCTCGGGGTCTAAGGAGACCCAGTACTTC.

The gene calls are TRBV4-3 and TRBJ2-2, with no clear D. Trimming pared 0 bases from V and 13 bases from J, leaving 6 bases between. This CDR3 has 11 residues. Germline values: CDR1 LGHNA, CDR2 YSLEER. The CDR3 is CASSQEPVLFF. Written as DNA, the CDR3 is TGCGCCAGCAGCCAAGAACCGGTGCTGTTTTTT.

The rearrangement links TRBV7-9 to TRBJ1-2, with no clear D. Trimming stripped 1 base from V and 7 bases from J, with 7 bases between. Germline V gene lookup returns CDR1 SEHNR and CDR2 FQNEAQ (reference sequence). The CDR3 totals 12 residues. The chain's CDR3 is CASSLGESGYTF. The DNA for the CDR3 is TGTGCCAGCAGCTTAGGAGAGAGTGGCTACACCTTC. The variable domain in full, with the rest retrieved from reference TRBV7-9 and TRBJ1-2, is DTGVSQNPRHKITKRGQNVTFRCDPISEHNRLYWYRQTLGQGPEFLTYFQNEAQLEKSRLLSDRFSAERPKGSFSTLEIQRTEQGDSAMYLCASSLGESGYTFGSGTRLTVV.

This chain connects TRBV15 to TRBJ1-5, with D perhaps matching TRBD1 (5 bases). The V gene lost 0 bases and the J gene lost 1 base, with 10 bases spanning the gap. The CDR3 extends over 16 amino acids. Per germline, CDR1 LNHNV and CDR2 YYDKDF (reference sequence). CDR3 nucleotide sequence: TGTGCCACCAGCAGAGACAGGGACGGAAGCAATCAGCCCCAGCATTTT. It codes for CATSRDRDGSNQPQHF. Using reference TRBV15 and TRBJ1-5 for the parts outside the CDR3, the full variable domain is DAMVIQNPRYQVTQFGKPVTLSCSQTLNHNVMYWYQQKSSQAPKLLFHYYDKDFNNEADTPDNFQSRRPNTSFCFLDIRSPGLGDTAMYLCATSRDRDGSNQPQHFGDGTRLSIL.

The chain recombines TRBV7-6 with TRBJ2-2, with D maybe TRBD2 (5 bases). Germline V CDR1 and CDR2: SGHVS, FNYEAQ. This CDR3 has 13 residues. Trimming took 5 bases from V and 4 from J, leaving 8 bases between them. In DNA, the CDR3 is TGTGCCAGCAGCCTCCGGGGCACCGGGGAGCTGTTTTTT. It translates to CASSLRGTGELFF. The complete variable domain, with remaining parts taken from reference TRBV7-6 and TRBJ2-2, reads GAGVSQSPRYKVTKRGQDVALRCDPISGHVSLYWYRQALGQGPEFLTYFNYEAQQDKSGLPNDRFSAERPEGSISTLTIQRTEQRDSAMYRCASSLRGTGELFFGEGSRLTVL.

V usage is TRBV9 and J usage is TRBJ1-2, with a possible D match to TRBD1 (6 bases). The CDR3 is 15 amino acids. Germline V gives CDR1 SGDLS, CDR2 YYNGEE. Trimming shortened V by 4 bases and J by 7 bases, and 20 bases separated the two germline ends. The CDR3 sequence is CASSLSGTSGGGYTF. CDR3 DNA: TGTGCCAGCAGCTTATCAGGGACATCAGGAGGTGGCTACACCTTC.

The sample holds a few counts of this clone. The chain has TRBV7-9 and TRBJ1-1; a possible D gene is TRBD1 (6 bases). Germline CDR1 reads SEHNR; CDR2 reads FQNEAQ (reference sequence). There are 16 residues in the CDR3. V shed 5 bases and J shed 4 bases, with 20 bases lying between them. The CDR3 is CASSPIGRPRGTEAFF. In DNA, the CDR3 is TGTGCCAGCAGCCCGATCGGACGGCCCAGGGGCACTGAAGCTTTCTTT.

The rearrangement links TRBV29-1 to TRBJ1-1; 8 bases match TRBD1. The junction had 5 bases not matched to a gene; V was cut back by 3 bases and J by 2 bases. The CDR3 covers 14 residues. Germline V lookup: CDR1 SQVTM, CDR2 ANQGSEA. The CDR3: CSVEHPGGNTEAFF. CDR3 nucleotide sequence: TGCAGCGTTGAGCACCCAGGGGGCAACACTGAAGCTTTCTTT.

As DNA, the CDR3 is TGTGCCAGCAGCTTGGAAGGGGACCACTACGAGCAGTACTTC. Amino acids: CASSLEGDHYEQYF. The chain uses TRBV5-6 and TRBJ2-7, with D perhaps TRBD1 or TRBD2 (5 bases each). The CDR3 consists of 14 residues. Germline V CDR1 and CDR2: SGHDT, YYEEEE. V lost 0 bases and J lost 3, with 10 bases in between.

This chain joins TRBV10-2 and TRBJ2-5, with D possibly TRBD1 on 5 matching bases. CDR1 and CDR2 from the germline V gene are WSHSY and SAAADI. V lost 3 bases to trimming and J lost 3 bases, with 17 bases between them. The CDR3 is made up of 16 amino acids. The CDR3 loop is CASSEYRTPREETQYF. DNA for the CDR3: TGCGCCAGCAGTGAATACAGGACCCCAAGGGAAGAGACCCAGTACTTC.

The V and J genes are TRBV5-1 and TRBJ2-3; D is possibly TRBD1 (6 bases). CDR1 is SGHRS, CDR2 YFSETQ, per germline. The CDR3 has 15 amino acids. V was pared by 0 bases and J by 5 bases, with 13 bases between. The CDR3 nucleotides are TGCGCCAGCAGCTTGGGGGACAATCAGCTAGATACGCAGTATTTT. Its protein product is CASSLGDNQLDTQYF.

This clone was counted only a few times. V usage is TRBV10-1 and J usage is TRBJ2-3; TRBD1 agrees at 7 bases. With 4 bases clipped from V and 2 bases from J, the junction kept 9 bases outside the gene matches. CDR3 length: 16 amino acids. Per germline, CDR1 WNHNN and CDR2 SYGVQD (reference sequence). CDR3 region: CASSAMTGLDTDTQYF. CDR3 bases: TGCGCCAGCAGTGCAATGACAGGGTTGGACACAGATACGCAGTATTTT.